This T cell receptor (beta chain) was profiled in a study of T cells after yellow fever vaccination. Study-wide results and limits: Reappearing after the booster were most of the clones from primary vaccination (96% CD4, 88% CD8). Peak timing came faster in the weaker secondary response, day 5 versus 15.

TCRdb recomputed calls from the 5' RACE reads with MiXCR, one row per CDR3 protein. There are about 550,000 distinct CDR3 sequences in the sample; less than 20% occur only once, and roughly an eighth lies in the top ten. To note about this clonotype: Its matching antigen is unknown.

The CDR3 is 12 amino acids. The V gene lost 3 bases and the J gene lost 4 bases, with 10 bases spanning the gap. CDR1 DFQATT and CDR2 SNEGSKA come from the germline V gene (reference sequence). The receptor comes from a man aged 25 to 45 who received the YFV17D yellow fever vaccine. The source material was PBMCs, sampled 15 days after the yellow fever booster vaccination. This chain links TRBV20-1 with TRBJ2-7, with D tentatively TRBD2 (5 bases). CDR3 protein: CSARGELYEQYF. DNA for the CDR3: TGCAGTGCTAGGGGAGAACTGTACGAGCAGTACTTC.